Included here is one T cell receptor (beta chain) sequence, with context. V was clipped by 6 bases and J by 3 bases, with 15 bases between them. This CDR3 has 15 residues. Germline V gene lookup returns CDR1 MNHEY and CDR2 SVGEGT. This entry comes from a study of CD8 T cells in Susac syndrome. Sequencing of TCR beta was performed on blood CD8+ T cells and on blood CD4+ T cells. Stable or active relapsing-remitting multiple sclerosis, untreated and meeting revised McDonald criteria, defined the controls. TEMRA cells were FACS-enriched, and CD8+ and CD4+ T cells were isolated negatively. With random hexamers, reverse transcription was performed on about 0.45 to 1 ug of RNA. Amplification of TCR beta CDR3 by immunoSEQ multiplex PCR spanned 54 Vbeta and 13 Jbeta. TCRdb re-derived calls from the immunoSEQ multiplex PCR reads in MiXCR, one entry per CDR3 protein. The sample carries roughly 170,000 distinct CDR3 sequences, roughly 92% recorded once.

This clonotype was sampled from a human donor with multiple sclerosis. This chain links TRBV6-2 or TRBV6-3 with TRBJ2-1; D ambiguous. Material: CD4+ T cells from PBMCs. CDR3 DNA sequence: TGTGCCAGCAGCCCCATTAGATCCCTCTACAATGAGCAGTTCTTC. This translates into CASSPIRSLYNEQFF.